The next 23 T cell receptor beta chains were all read from a single sample in a study of siplizumab effects on memory and regulatory T cells. Assay: immunoSEQ multiplex PCR; the TCRdb copy retains only in-frame clones and omits some. The sample lists 100,000 or so clones; about nine tenths were seen once. Sequences were obtained from non-Treg CD4+ T cells sorted from blood. Every receptor here comes from a human donor in good health.

The rearrangement uses TRBV27 and TRBJ2-1; 9 nucleotides agree with TRBD2. This CDR3 region has 14 residues. Trimming took 5 bases from V and 8 from J; bases not matched to a gene: 7. CDR1 is MNHEY, CDR2 SMNVEV, per germline (reference sequence). Here the CDR3 DNA reads TGTGCCAGCAGTGCCGGGACTAGCTTCGATGAGCAGTTCTTC. Its protein is CASSAGTSFDEQFF.

V is TRBV7-2 and J is TRBJ2-3; 7 nucleotides align to TRBD1. The CDR3 contains 15 residues. V lost 8 bases and J lost 2; bases outside the gene matches: 10. Germline CDR1 reads SGHTA; CDR2 reads FQGNSA. The CDR3 DNA sequence: TGTGCCAGCGCCCCCGACAGGGCTAACACAGATACGCAGTATTTT. Its protein is CASAPDRANTDTQYF.

CDR3: CASSPGQGGNQPQHF. The CDR3 DNA sequence: TGTGCCAGCAGCCCAGGACAGGGGGGCAATCAGCCCCAGCATTTT. J is TRBJ1-5 and V is TRBV28; 10 bases agree with TRBD1. The CDR3 contains 15 residues. Germline trimming cut 6 bases from V and 2 bases from J; bases unmatched to any gene: 4. The germline CDR1 and CDR2 sequences are MDHEN and SYDVKM.

This chain connects TRBV11-3 to TRBJ2-5; the match to TRBD2 covers 8 bases. The CDR3 is made up of 12 amino acids. The germline gives CDR1 SGHNT, CDR2 YENEEA. Trimming removed 10 bases from V and 3 bases from J; junction bases left unmatched: 4. CDR3 residues: CATSGGKETQYF. The CDR3 DNA reads as TGTGCCACCTCGGGGGGGAAAGAGACCCAGTACTTC.

The chain joins TRBV6-1 to TRBJ1-2; D perhaps matches TRBD1 (6 bases). The CDR3 contains 13 residues. V lost 2 bases to trimming and J lost 2 bases, with 6 bases between them. The germline CDR1 and CDR2 sequences are MNHNS and SASEGT. CDR3 in amino acids: CASSEQGNYGYTF. CDR3 bases: TGTGCCAGCAGTGAACAGGGGAACTATGGCTACACCTTC.

The chain recombines TRBV6-5 with TRBJ2-3; 13 bases align to TRBD2. Trimming took 8 bases from V and 4 from J; bases not matched to a gene: 6. From germline, CDR1 is MNHEY and CDR2 SVGAGI. The CDR3 covers 15 residues. The CDR3 reads CASRWTSGRPDTQYF. The CDR3 region has the DNA TGTGCCAGCCGGTGGACTAGCGGGAGACCAGATACGCAGTATTTT.

The chain links TRBV7-9 to TRBJ1-2; no clear D. Germline CDR1 reads SEHNR; CDR2 reads FQNEAQ (reference sequence). Deletions cut 5 bases from V and 4 bases from J, with 17 bases between. CDR3 size: 15 residues. The DNA for the CDR3 is TGTGCCAGCAGCGTACCACAGTCGGCCATCTATGGCTACACCTTC. Its protein is CASSVPQSAIYGYTF.

CDR3 loop: CASSVTGVEAFF. CDR3 coding DNA: TGTGCCAGCAGTGTTACAGGGGTTGAAGCTTTCTTT. The chain combines TRBV25-1 with TRBJ1-1; 7 nucleotides line up with TRBD1. V shed 4 bases, J shed 7 bases, and the junction held 3 bases outside the gene matches. The V gene's germline CDR1 is MGHDK and CDR2 SYGVNS. This CDR3 spans 12 amino acids.

The chain has TRBV5-1 and TRBJ2-3, with TRBD2 matching 10 bases. V lost 1 base, J lost 3 bases, and 2 bases stayed unmatched. CDR3 length equals 15 residues. Germline V gene lookup returns CDR1 SGHRS and CDR2 YFSETQ. CDR3 region: CASSLQREGTDTQYF. CDR3 nucleotides: TGCGCCAGCAGCTTGCAGCGGGAGGGTACAGATACGCAGTATTTT.

The chain uses TRBV7-2 and TRBJ2-1; D is unclear. V lost 3 bases to trimming and J lost 2 bases, with 11 bases between them. The germline V gene encodes CDR1 SGHTA and CDR2 FQGNSA. The length of the CDR3 is 15 residues. Here the CDR3 reads CASSLARTTYNEQFF. DNA for the CDR3: TGTGCCAGCAGCTTGGCCCGGACGACCTACAATGAGCAGTTCTTC.

The chain combines TRBV7-2 with TRBJ2-2; 7 nucleotides align to TRBD2. There are 16 residues in the CDR3. Germline assignment: CDR1 SGHTA and CDR2 FQGNSA. Losses at the gene ends were 0 bases for V and 6 bases for J; bases not matched to a gene: 7. The CDR3 sequence: CASSLAGGNKAGELFF. In DNA, the CDR3 is TGTGCCAGCAGCTTAGCGGGAGGGAACAAGGCCGGGGAGCTGTTTTTT.

This clone was counted ten times or more. The genes are TRBV29-1 and TRBJ2-2, with D possibly matching TRBD2 (6 bases). This CDR3 is built from 12 residues. Trimming cost V 4 bases and J 5 bases, with 8 bases left between them. The germline gives CDR1 SQVTM, CDR2 ANQGSEA. The CDR3 spells CSVVGGTGELFF. The CDR3 DNA sequence: TGCAGCGTTGTAGGAGGGACCGGGGAGCTGTTTTTT.

This clone was recorded only once. The J gene is TRBJ2-1, the V gene TRBV7-3; D ambiguous. Trimming stripped 5 bases from V and 0 bases from J, with 11 bases between. The CDR3 has 15 amino acids. The germline gives CDR1 SGHTA, CDR2 FQGTGA. The CDR3 nucleotides read TGTGCCAGCAGCCCCAGTCGTGTCTCCTACAATGAGCAGTTCTTC. Amino acids: CASSPSRVSYNEQFF.

This clone was observed a few times. The rearrangement links TRBV9 to TRBJ2-1; 7 nucleotides line up with TRBD2. This CDR3 region has 15 residues. J gave up 5 bases and V 0 bases, and 5 bases lay outside the gene matches. Germline values: CDR1 SGDLS, CDR2 YYNGEE. The CDR3 bases are TGTGCCAGCAGCGTAGTCGCGGGAGTCCACAATGAGCAGTTCTTC. Protein product: CASSVVAGVHNEQFF.

This chain uses TRBV29-1 with TRBJ1-2; 7 bases align to TRBD1. The CDR3 is 15 amino acids. V gave up 3 bases and J gave up 4 bases; unmatched junction bases: 11. CDR1 is SQVTM and CDR2 is ANQGSEA in the germline V gene. The CDR3 loop is CSVEAPTGQLYGYTF. CDR3 DNA: TGCAGCGTTGAGGCACCTACGGGACAGCTCTATGGCTACACCTTC.

The chain couples TRBV10-1 to TRBJ2-5; tentatively, D is TRBD1 or TRBD2 (6 bases each). Trimming shortened V by 0 bases and J by 9 bases, and 14 bases separated the two germline ends. The CDR3 contains 14 residues. Germline values: CDR1 WNHNN, CDR2 SYGVQD (reference sequence). Here the CDR3 DNA reads TGCGCCAGCAGTGAGTCGGGGGGCCGCTCATCCCAGTACTTC. Residues: CASSESGGRSSQYF.

The V call is TRBV30, the J call TRBJ2-5; D may be TRBD1 (6 bases). This CDR3 has 13 amino acids. V lost 1 base and J lost 4, with 10 bases in between. CDR1 GTSNPN and CDR2 SVGIG come from the germline V gene (reference sequence). The CDR3 sequence is CAWSGWGRETQYF. Here the CDR3 DNA reads TGTGCCTGGAGTGGTTGGGGGCGAGAGACCCAGTACTTC.

The chain has TRBV5-1 and TRBJ2-7; 9 nucleotides line up with TRBD1. Germline V gene lookup returns CDR1 SGHRS and CDR2 YFSETQ. This CDR3 comprises 16 residues. V trimming: 4 bases; J trimming: 3 bases; junction bases outside the gene matches: 11. The CDR3 region is CASSQAVDRGDYEQYF. The DNA for the CDR3 is TGCGCCAGCAGCCAGGCAGTGGACAGGGGCGACTACGAGCAGTACTTC. Filled out from reference TRBV5-1 and TRBJ2-7, the complete variable domain reads KAGVTQTPRYLIKTRGQQVTLSCSPISGHRSVSWYQQTPGQGLQFLFEYFSETQRNKGNFPGRFSGRQFSNSRSEMNVSTLELGDSALYLCASSQAVDRGDYEQYFGPGTRLTVT.

J is TRBJ2-2 and V is TRBV6-5; 8 bases align to TRBD2. J was trimmed by 6 bases and V by 7 bases; bases with no gene match: 7. CDR3 length: 14 residues. CDR1 and CDR2 (germline): MNHEY, SVGAGI. The CDR3 DNA reads as TGTGCCAGCAAGGGGACTAGTAGGGCCGGGGAGCTGTTTTTT. Its translation is CASKGTSRAGELFF.

The rearrangement joins TRBV9 to TRBJ2-5; D may be TRBD2 (5 bases). CDR3 length: 14 amino acids. With 4 bases removed from V and 4 bases from J, the gap between germline ends came to 14 bases. The germline CDR1 and CDR2 sequences are SGDLS and YYNGEE. The CDR3, as DNA: TGTGCCAGCAGCCCGGGATTGCCCCCAGAGACCCAGTACTTC. It encodes CASSPGLPPETQYF.

The J gene is TRBJ2-4, the V gene TRBV19, with 8 bases matching TRBD1. The CDR3 is 14 amino acids. CDR1 and CDR2 from the germline V gene are LNHDA and SQIVND (reference sequence). V lost 6 bases, J lost 8 bases, and 9 bases stayed unmatched. CDR3 nucleotide sequence: TGTGCCAGTAGATCAACGACAGGGGTGGACATTCAGTACTTC. Amino acid sequence: CASRSTTGVDIQYF.

The CDR3, as DNA: TGTGCCAGCATTCGGGACCAAACTGGGATTGGCTACACCTTC. Protein: CASIRDQTGIGYTF. This chain connects TRBV6-5 to TRBJ1-2, with a weak D call TRBD1 (5 bases). Germline V lookup: CDR1 MNHEY, CDR2 SVGAGI. CDR3 length: 14 residues. Trimming stripped 7 bases from V and 7 bases from J, with 19 bases between.

This clone was detected only once. V and J are TRBV28 and TRBJ2-7; 9 nucleotides align to TRBD1. Losses at the gene ends were 6 bases for V and 2 bases for J; bases not matched to a gene: 5. CDR1 is MDHEN and CDR2 is SYDVKM in the germline V gene. The CDR3 length is 14 residues. CDR3 bases: TGTGCCAGCAGCCGCCGGGACAGGGCCTACGAGCAGTACTTC. Translated: CASSRRDRAYEQYF.